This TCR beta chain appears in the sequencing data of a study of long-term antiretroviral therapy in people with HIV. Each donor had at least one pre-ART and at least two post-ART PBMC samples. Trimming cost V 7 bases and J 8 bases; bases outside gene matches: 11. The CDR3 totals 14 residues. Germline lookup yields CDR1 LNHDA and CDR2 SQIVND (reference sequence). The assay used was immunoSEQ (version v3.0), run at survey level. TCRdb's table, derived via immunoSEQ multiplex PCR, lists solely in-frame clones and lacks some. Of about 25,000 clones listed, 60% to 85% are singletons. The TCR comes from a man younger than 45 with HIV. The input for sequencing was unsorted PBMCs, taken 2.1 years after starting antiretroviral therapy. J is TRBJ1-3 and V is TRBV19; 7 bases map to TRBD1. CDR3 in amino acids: CASIPRQGGYTIYF. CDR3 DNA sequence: TGTGCCAGTATCCCGAGACAGGGTGGCTACACCATATATTTT. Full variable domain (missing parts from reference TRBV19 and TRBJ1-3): DGGITQSPKYLFRKEGQNVTLSCEQNLNHDAMYWYRQDPGQGLRLIYYSQIVNDFQKGDIAEGYSVSREKKESFPLTVTSAQKNPTAFYLCASIPRQGGYTIYFGEGSWLTVV.